The 10 T cell receptor beta chains given below trace back to one sample, sequenced in a study of regulatory T cells in long-lasting Graves disease (TCRdb year 2021). Library method: multiplex PCR. The data were produced on an Illumina HiSeq 4000. TCR beta libraries were built with iRepertoire HTBI primers and Arm-PCR amplification of CDR3 regions. The public reads were run again by TCRdb, first through fastp at Q25 and then through MiXCR, and only productive beta chains were kept. Identical CDR3 protein sequences are pooled into one entry, listed with their most common genes and DNA. For this sample the table gives almost 350,000 distinct CDR3 sequences, of which 20% were detected only once. 25% to 30% of the sample goes to the ten largest clones. According to the study, the label for this sample's time point signals: persistent/refractory GD, antithyroid drugs over 5 years with positive TRAb. RNA was extracted from PBMCs in TRIzol for both TCR sequencing and RNA sequencing.

This material consisted of peripheral blood mononuclear cells (PBMCs), taken when the disease was refractory, from a patient treated with antithyroid drugs. The receptors shown here come from a female donor with Graves disease.

This clonotype was detected ten times or more. J is TRBJ1-1 and V is TRBV30, with 7 nucleotides matching TRBD1. The J segment lost 4 bases and the V segment lost 0 bases, leaving 8 bases of the junction unmatched. This CDR3 is 15 amino acids long. Germline V gene lookup returns CDR1 GTSNPN and CDR2 SVGIG (reference sequence). The CDR3 region is CAWSVIDREGTEAFF. Written as DNA, the CDR3 is TGTGCCTGGAGTGTAATTGACAGGGAGGGCACTGAAGCTTTCTTT.

This clonotype was picked up a small number of times. The chain joins TRBV20-1 to TRBJ1-4; D ambiguous. The CDR3 has 16 residues. V was trimmed by 2 bases and J by 0 bases, leaving 13 bases between them. CDR1 DFQATT and CDR2 SNEGSKA come from the germline V gene (reference sequence). The DNA of the CDR3 is TGCAGTGCTAGAACCCGGTTCGCCGCAACTAATGAAAAACTGTTTTTT. This codes for CSARTRFAATNEKLFF.

In this sample, this clonotype turned up many times. The chain is built from TRBV28 and TRBJ2-2; D perhaps matches TRBD2 (6 bases). CDR3 length equals 15 residues. V shed 7 bases and J shed 7 bases, with 19 bases lying between them. CDR1 is MDHEN and CDR2 is SYDVKM in the germline V gene. This CDR3 reads CASNTPRGFNGELFF. The CDR3 nucleotides are TGTGCCAGCAATACCCCCCGGGGGTTCAACGGGGAGCTGTTTTTT.

This clonotype was detected ten times or more. The chain couples TRBV28 to TRBJ1-5; tentative D call: TRBD1 (5 bases). Trimming took 7 bases from V and 7 from J, leaving 14 bases between them. CDR3 length equals 13 residues. In germline, CDR1 is MDHEN, CDR2 SYDVKM. CDR3 sequence (DNA): TGTGCCAGCACCCAGGGAATTAAGCAGCCCCAGCATTTT. It yields the protein CASTQGIKQPQHF.

This clonotype was seen ten or more times. A junction end diverges from the germline sequence, so it may reflect a read error. This chain uses TRBV9 with TRBJ2-5; TRBD2 agrees at 8 bases. The V gene's germline CDR1 is SGDLS and CDR2 YYNGEE. The length of the CDR3 is 14 residues. CDR3 in DNA: TGTGCCAGCAGTGTAGGGAGCGGGAGAGAGACCCAGTACTTC. This translates into CASSVGSGRETQYF.

The table lists this clonotype with many counts. As DNA, the CDR3 is TGTGCCAGCAGCCAAGTGGCCCGGAGTAATGAAAAACTGTTTTTT. Its protein is CASSQVARSNEKLFF. This rearrangement joins TRBV14 to TRBJ1-4; D is ambiguous. This CDR3 has 15 residues. Germline assignment: CDR1 SGHDN and CDR2 FVKESK. V was pared by 1 base and J by 4 bases, with 10 bases between.

This clonotype was found many times. This chain connects TRBV6-5 to TRBJ2-5, with 8 bases matching TRBD1. Germline CDR1 and CDR2: MNHEY and SVGAGI. V was clipped by 4 bases and J by 4 bases; unmatched bases: 20. The CDR3 has 19 amino acids. DNA of the CDR3: TGTGCCAGCAGTTCGGCACATCAGTCCCCCGGCAGGGGGCGAGAGACCCAGTACTTC. Residues: CASSSAHQSPGRGRETQYF.

The rearrangement links TRBV28 to TRBJ2-3; possibly TRBD2 for D (6 bases). The germline CDR1 and CDR2 sequences are MDHEN and SYDVKM. The CDR3 length is 17 residues. V lost 3 bases to trimming and J lost 5 bases, with 21 bases between them. The CDR3 bases are TGTGCCAGCAGTTTGAGATGGGACGGGAGAAGGAAAGATACGCAGTATTTT. Translated: CASSLRWDGRRKDTQYF.

This clonotype has ten or more counts. The gene calls are TRBV10-3 and TRBJ2-2; weak D call: TRBD2 (6 bases). This CDR3 spans 16 amino acids. Germline V lookup: CDR1 ENHRY, CDR2 SYGVKD. Trimming took off 0 bases at V and 1 base at J, with 9 bases between the two ends. CDR3 DNA: TGTGCCATCAGTGAGTCACTGGGACTGAACACCGGGGAGCTGTTTTTT. As protein: CAISESLGLNTGELFF.

There are many counts of this clonotype. V is TRBV6-1 and J is TRBJ2-7; 10 bases are a match to TRBD1. This CDR3 comprises 15 residues. Trimming cost V 3 bases and J 1 base; bases outside gene matches: 3. Germline assignment: CDR1 MNHNS and CDR2 SASEGT. For the CDR3, the DNA is TGTGCCAGCAGTGAGTTGGGACAGGGGTCCTACGAGCAGTACTTC. Translated: CASSELGQGSYEQYF.